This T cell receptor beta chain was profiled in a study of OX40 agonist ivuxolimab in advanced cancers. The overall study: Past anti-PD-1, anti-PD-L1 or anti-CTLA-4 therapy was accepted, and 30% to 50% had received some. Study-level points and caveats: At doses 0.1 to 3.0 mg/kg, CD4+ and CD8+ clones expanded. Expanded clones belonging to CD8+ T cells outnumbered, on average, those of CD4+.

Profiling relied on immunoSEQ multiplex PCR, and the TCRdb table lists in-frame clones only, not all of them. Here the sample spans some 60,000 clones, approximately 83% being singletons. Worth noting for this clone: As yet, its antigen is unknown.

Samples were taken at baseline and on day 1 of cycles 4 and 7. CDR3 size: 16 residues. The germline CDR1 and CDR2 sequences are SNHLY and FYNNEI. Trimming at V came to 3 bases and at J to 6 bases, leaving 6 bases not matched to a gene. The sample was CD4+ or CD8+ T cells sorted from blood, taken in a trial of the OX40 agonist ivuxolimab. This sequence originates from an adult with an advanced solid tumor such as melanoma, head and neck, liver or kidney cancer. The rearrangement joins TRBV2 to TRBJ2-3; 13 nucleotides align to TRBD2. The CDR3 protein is CASSEGGLAGSDTQYF. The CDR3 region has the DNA TGTGCCAGCAGTGAGGGGGGACTAGCGGGATCGGATACGCAGTATTTT.